These 13 T cell receptor beta chains were all obtained from the same sample, sequenced in a study of radiation and T cells in renal cell carcinoma. As to time point: blood 4 weeks post-SBRT, at nephrectomy. Treatment defined: 15 Gy SBRT to primary tumor, nephrectomy 4 weeks later. Sequenced by immunoSEQ multiplex PCR; TCRdb stores in-frame clones only, minus some. This table has 60,000 to 95,000 clones, 75% to 90% appearing once. The source was blood, collected from a patient whose treatment included radiotherapy and nephrectomy. The source of these receptors is a woman between 55 and 75 years old with renal cell carcinoma.

This chain uses TRBV9 with TRBJ2-5; D not resolved. Trimming shortened V by 0 bases and J by 1 base, and 10 bases separated the two germline ends. The CDR3 runs 15 residues. Germline CDR1 reads SGDLS; CDR2 reads YYNGEE. In nucleotides, the CDR3 is TGTGCCAGCAGCGTAGATGTGACTTCCCAAGAGACCCAGTACTTC. Its protein product is CASSVDVTSQETQYF.

The rearrangement uses TRBV19 and TRBJ1-4; 7 bases match TRBD1. The CDR3 has 17 amino acids. The J segment lost 3 bases and the V segment lost 2 bases, leaving 9 bases of the junction unmatched. The germline CDR1 and CDR2 sequences are LNHDA and SQIVND (reference sequence). As DNA, the CDR3 is TGTGCCAGTAGTATATCCGCTACAGGGGCTGCTAATGAAAAACTGTTTTTT. This sequence encodes CASSISATGAANEKLFF.

To note about this clone: At the DNA level, this CDR3 is encoded by other sequences in the same sample as well. V usage is TRBV7-2 and J usage is TRBJ2-7; D unresolved. CDR3 length: 11 residues. V lost 5 bases, J lost 1 base, and 3 bases lay in between. Per the germline V gene, CDR1 is SGHTA and CDR2 is FQGNSA. The CDR3 nucleotides read TGTGCCAGCAGCCCGTCCTACGAGCAGTACTTC. This encodes CASSPSYEQYF. Supplemented by reference TRBV7-2 and TRBJ2-7, the full variable domain reads GAGVSQSPSNKVTEKGKDVELRCDPISGHTALYWYRQSLGQGLEFLIYFQGNSAPDKSGLPSDRFSAERTGGSVSTLTIQRTQQEDSAVYLCASSPSYEQYFGPGTRLTVT.

The chain carries TRBV5-1 and TRBJ1-1; no firm D call. V dropped 1 base and J dropped 4 bases, with 14 bases sitting between them. Germline CDR1 SGHRS, CDR2 YFSETQ. The CDR3 loop spans 15 amino acids. The CDR3 region is CASSLPPSAGTEAFF. The CDR3 nucleotides read TGCGCCAGCAGCTTGCCCCCCTCTGCGGGCACTGAAGCTTTCTTT.

This clone was seen a single time. This chain joins TRBV7-9 and TRBJ1-4; D gene ambiguous. From germline, CDR1 is SEHNR and CDR2 FQNEAQ (reference sequence). CDR3 length equals 15 residues. The V and J ends lost 2 bases and 8 bases respectively, with 15 bases between them. The CDR3 bases are TGTGCCAGCAGCTTAAGGGCCACGATCGGGGAAAAACTGTTTTTT. Protein: CASSLRATIGEKLFF. Full variable domain (outside the CDR3, taken from reference TRBV7-9 and TRBJ1-4): DTGVSQNPRHKITKRGQNVTFRCDPISEHNRLYWYRQTLGQGPEFLTYFQNEAQLEKSRLLSDRFSAERPKGSFSTLEIQRTEQGDSAMYLCASSLRATIGEKLFFGSGTQLSVL.

The rearrangement links TRBV19 to TRBJ1-5; D unresolved. CDR1 is LNHDA and CDR2 is SQIVND in the germline V gene (reference sequence). This CDR3 has 14 residues. With 5 bases removed from V and 1 base from J, the gap between germline ends came to 9 bases. Here the CDR3 reads CASSDLGSNQPQHF. DNA of the CDR3: TGTGCCAGTAGTGATCTAGGCAGCAATCAGCCCCAGCATTTT.

The rearrangement uses TRBV9 and TRBJ1-1; no clear D gene. The V and J ends lost 3 bases and 10 bases respectively, with 28 bases between them. Per germline, CDR1 SGDLS and CDR2 YYNGEE. The CDR3 length is 17 residues. CDR3: CASSATSKQYAEGRAFF. CDR3 DNA sequence: TGTGCCAGCAGCGCAACCTCAAAACAGTATGCCGAAGGAAGAGCTTTCTTT.

The chain is built from TRBV7-6 and TRBJ1-1, with TRBD1 matching 7 bases. The CDR3 sequence is 14 residues long. Germline V gene sequence: CDR1 SGHVS, CDR2 FNYEAQ. V dropped 4 bases and J dropped 0; count of bases not matched to a gene: 2. CDR3 sequence (DNA): TGTGCCAGCAGCTCCGGACAGGTGAACACTGAAGCTTTCTTT. Amino acid sequence: CASSSGQVNTEAFF.

The chain uses TRBV4-2 and TRBJ1-3, with 8 bases matching TRBD1. Germline CDR1 is LGHNA and CDR2 is YNFKEQ. CDR3 length equals 16 residues. V shed 2 bases, J shed 2 bases, and the junction held 5 bases outside the gene matches. DNA for the CDR3: TGTGCCAGCAGCCAAAGCCTGACAGGGGCTGGAAACACCATATATTTT. Amino acids: CASSQSLTGAGNTIYF.

A single count supports this clone. The chain combines TRBV6-6 with TRBJ2-7, with 12 bases that match TRBD2. The germline CDR1 and CDR2 sequences are MNHNY and SVGAGI (reference sequence). V gave up 5 bases and J gave up 4 bases; unmatched junction bases: 0. The CDR3 spans 13 residues. The CDR3 is CASSGLAGYEQYF. CDR3 DNA sequence: TGTGCCAGCAGTGGACTAGCGGGGTACGAGCAGTACTTC.

As DNA, the CDR3 is TGTGCCTGGAGTGAGGCTGGAAATCAGCCCCAGCATTTT. It codes for CAWSEAGNQPQHF. The chain recombines TRBV30 with TRBJ1-5; D gene unclear. The germline V gene has CDR1 GTSNPN and CDR2 SVGIG (reference sequence). The CDR3 length is 13 residues. V was pared by 1 base and J by 4 bases, with 8 bases between.

This rearrangement joins TRBV20-1 to TRBJ1-1; 8 positions match TRBD1. In germline, CDR1 is DFQATT, CDR2 SNEGSKA (reference sequence). V was clipped by 6 bases and J by 11 bases; unmatched bases: 8. CDR3 size: 11 residues. The CDR3 nucleotides are TGCAGTGCACAGGGGGGTTTCGGGGCTTTCTTT. It translates to CSAQGGFGAFF.

The gene calls are TRBV2 and TRBJ2-7; tentative D call: TRBD1 (6 bases). The germline V gene encodes CDR1 SNHLY and CDR2 FYNNEI. CDR3 size: 12 residues. Trimming removed 6 bases from V and 6 bases from J, with 12 bases in between. In nucleotides, the CDR3 is TGTGCCAGCAGCAACAGGGCAGGCGAGCAGTACTTC. Residues: CASSNRAGEQYF.